A selection of T cell receptor beta chains follows, all from one sample in a study of beta chain features in type 1 diabetes. Repertoires were generated with immunoSEQ multiplex PCR, while TCRdb's copy carries only in-frame clones and drops some. The repertoire holds roughly 70,000 clones, with about 50% as singletons. Sequenced material: central memory CD4+ T cells from blood. These receptors all stem from a man aged 25-45 years with type 1 diabetes. CDR3s include the opening cysteine and the closing phenylalanine or tryptophan. The D gene is left open where the match is weak. Clone sizes are given selectively: once, few, many, or a class where the clone is expanded.

V	J	size	D	DNA	CDR3
TRBV6-6	TRBJ1-1	NA	NA	TGTGCCAGCATTAACAGGTCCAGGGCTACTGAAGCTTTCTTT	CASINRSRATEAFF
TRBV4-2	TRBJ2-4	NA	NA	TGTGCCAGCAGCCCGTCAGGACTCGCCAAAAACATTCAGTACTTC	CASSPSGLAKNIQYF
TRBV29-1	TRBJ1-4	few	NA	TGCAGCGCAAAAACAGGGTTGGATGAAAAACTGTTTTTT	CSAKTGLDEKLFF
TRBV18	TRBJ1-2	NA	NA	TGTGCCAGCTCAGTAACGGGGGTTCGGAATGGCTACACCTTC	CASSVTGVRNGYTF
TRBV5-4	TRBJ2-5	few	TRBD1	TGTGCCAGCAGCCCAGGGGGAGTTGGGACCCAGTACTTC	CASSPGGVGTQYF
TRBV29-1	TRBJ1-1	NA	NA	TGCAGCGGGGGGGGGTATGGCGGGATCCCTGAAGCTTTCTTT	CSGGGYGGIPEAFF
TRBV14	TRBJ2-3	NA	NA	TGTGCCAGCAGCCAGGCGGGGGCCACAGATACGCAGTATTTT	CASSQAGATDTQYF
TRBV7-2	TRBJ2-3	NA	TRBD2	TGTGCCAGCAGACCGACTAGCGGCACAGATACGCAGTATTTT	CASRPTSGTDTQYF
TRBV7-9	TRBJ1-1	few	TRBD1	TGTGCCAGCAGCTTCGGGACAGGGGGCCAGGGCGCTGAAGCTTTCTTT	CASSFGTGGQGAEAFF
TRBV5-1	TRBJ1-1	NA	NA	TGCGCCAGCAGCTTGGTTGGGGGGAGCACTGAAGCTTTCTTT	CASSLVGGSTEAFF
TRBV19	TRBJ2-1	NA	TRBD2	TGTGCCAGTAGAGCCAGCGGGGGCCACAATGAGCAGTTCTTC	CASRASGGHNEQFF
TRBV19	TRBJ2-1	NA	TRBD2	TGTGCCAGTAGCCTTACCCGACTAGCGGGAGGGCCGCATGAGCAGTTCTTC	CASSLTRLAGGPHEQFF
TRBV5-1	TRBJ2-6	NA	NA	TGCGCCAGCGGTCCAGGGGCCATTTCTGGGGCCAACGTCCTGACTTTC	CASGPGAISGANVLTF
TRBV9	TRBJ1-1	NA	TRBD1	TGTGCCAGCAGCGTCCGGGACAGCTATGAAGCTTTCTTT	CASSVRDSYEAFF
TRBV18	TRBJ2-7	NA	TRBD1	TGTGCCAGCTCACCGAAAGGGGACAGCGAGCAGTACTTC	CASSPKGDSEQYF
TRBV2	TRBJ2-3	few	TRBD2	TGTGCCAGCAGTGCTTCCAGCGGGGGCGCAGATACGCAGTATTTT	CASSASSGGADTQYF
TRBV14	TRBJ1-3	NA	NA	TGTGCCAGCAGCCGATCCGGGACACCGAGCATATATTTT	CASSRSGTPSIYF
TRBV7-9	TRBJ2-7	NA	NA	TGTGCCAGCAGCTCTACCCTCGACGAGCAGTACTTC	CASSSTLDEQYF
TRBV6-6	TRBJ2-7	NA	TRBD2	TGTGCAGCAGCGGGGGGCAGTCTGTACGAGCAGTACTTC	CAAAGGSLYEQYF
TRBV2	TRBJ1-1	NA	NA	TGTGCCAGCAGTGAACAGTACACTGAAGCTTTCTTT	CASSEQYTEAFF
TRBV5-1	TRBJ2-7	few	TRBD2	TGCGCCAGCAGCTTGGAGCCGGGGGGCTCCTACGAGCAGTACTTC	CASSLEPGGSYEQYF
TRBV7-7	TRBJ2-3	few	TRBD2	TGTGCTAGCAGCTCGGGGGGGCCGGTGAATACGCAGTATTTT	CASSSGGPVNTQYF
TRBV5-1	TRBJ2-5	NA	NA	TGCGCCAGCAGCTTGGAGGGGCGCCAAGAGACCCAGTACTTC	CASSLEGRQETQYF
TRBV19	TRBJ1-5	few	NA	TGTGCCAGTACCCTGGGGCAGAACAATCAGCCCCAGCATTTT	CASTLGQNNQPQHF
TRBV6-5	TRBJ2-7	NA	NA	TGTGCCAGCAGCCAGCCAGGCCCCTACGAGCAGTACTTC	CASSQPGPYEQYF
TRBV11-3	TRBJ2-3	few	TRBD2	TGTGCCAGCAGCTTCGGCCGGGGGGCAGATACGCAGTATTTT	CASSFGRGADTQYF
TRBV7-6	TRBJ2-1	NA	TRBD2	TGTGCCAGCAGCGCCTCTAGCGGGCCCTACAATGAGCAGTTCTTC	CASSASSGPYNEQFF
TRBV6-6	TRBJ2-3	NA	NA	TGTGCCAGCAGTTACTCCGTCCCGGGGGATACGCAGTATTTT	CASSYSVPGDTQYF
TRBV7-9	TRBJ1-4	NA	NA	TGTGCCAGCGGCACAGCGGGCGAAAAACTGTTTTTT	CASGTAGEKLFF
TRBV5-1	TRBJ2-1	once	TRBD1	TGCGCCAGCAGCGGGGGACAGGGAAACAATGAGCAGTTCTTC	CASSGGQGNNEQFF
TRBV6-1	TRBJ2-1	NA	NA	TGTGCCAGCAGTGGGGGGCAGACCCCGGCGCATGAGCAGTTCTTC	CASSGGQTPAHEQFF
TRBV19	TRBJ2-3	NA	TRBD2	TGTGCCAGTAGTACTGCTCCTAGCGGGAGGGCCTTTGATACGCAGTATTTT	CASSTAPSGRAFDTQYF
TRBV6-5	TRBJ2-7	NA	NA	TGTGCCAGCAGTTACACGAGGACAGCCACCTACGAGCAGTACTTC	CASSYTRTATYEQYF
TRBV5-1	TRBJ2-1	few	TRBD2	TGCGCCAGCAGCTTCACCGGGACTAGCGGCAATGAGCAGTTCTTC	CASSFTGTSGNEQFF
TRBV5-6	TRBJ1-1	NA	NA	TGTGCCAGCAGCCGAGGGCCAGAAGCTTTCTTT	CASSRGPEAFF
TRBV25-1	TRBJ2-3	medium-sized	TRBD2	TGTGCCAGCGGAGGGGTGGCCAGCGGGGGGGCTAATACGCAGTATTTT	CASGGVASGGANTQYF
TRBV6-5	TRBJ2-3	NA	TRBD1	TGTGCCAGCCGTAGGGACAGGGGTATGGATACGCAGTATTTT	CASRRDRGMDTQYF
TRBV5-6	TRBJ1-5	NA	TRBD1	TGTGCCAGCAGCCTAAGAACAGGGGGTGATCAGCCCCAGCATTTT	CASSLRTGGDQPQHF
TRBV7-2	TRBJ2-4	NA	TRBD2	TGTGCCAGCAGCCTGTCCGGGACTAGCGGGGGAGCCAAAAACATTCAGTACTTC	CASSLSGTSGGAKNIQYF
TRBV12-5	TRBJ2-3	many	TRBD2	TGTGCTAGTGGTTTGGTAACTAGCGGAGGTACGCAGTATTTT	CASGLVTSGGTQYF
TRBV27	TRBJ2-4	NA	NA	TGTGCCAGCAGTCCCTTTACAGCAGCTCCAGCCAAAAACATTCAGTACTTC	CASSPFTAAPAKNIQYF
TRBV6-1	TRBJ2-3	once	NA	TGTGCCAGCAGTGAATTAGAAGCTACGCAGTATTTT	CASSELEATQYF
TRBV6-5	TRBJ1-5	NA	TRBD1	TGTGCCAGCAGCCTTGACAGGGGCCAAAATCAGCCCCAGCATTTT	CASSLDRGQNQPQHF
TRBV7-9	TRBJ1-1	once	NA	TGTGCCAGCAGCTTAGCGCGGGGGCCACAGAAGAACACTGAAGCTTTCTTT	CASSLARGPQKNTEAFF
TRBV18	TRBJ1-1	NA	NA	TGTGCCAGCTCACAGGAGAGGGACACTGAAGCTTTCTTT	CASSQERDTEAFF
TRBV18	TRBJ1-4	NA	NA	TGTGCCAGCTCACCAAGGCAGACATCAACTAATGAAAAACTGTTTTTT	CASSPRQTSTNEKLFF
TRBV28	TRBJ2-5	NA	TRBD2	TGTGCCAGCAGTTTATGGTCCGCGGGAGAGCAAGAGACCCAGTACTTC	CASSLWSAGEQETQYF
TRBV6-5	TRBJ2-7	NA	NA	TGTGCCACCCTGGGGGGGCCTACCTACGAGCAGTACTTC	CATLGGPTYEQYF
TRBV6-5	TRBJ2-2	NA	NA	TGTGCCAGCAGTTACAGGGGTAGGAGCGGGGAGCTGTTTTTT	CASSYRGRSGELFF
TRBV4-1	TRBJ2-2	NA	TRBD1	TGCGCCAGCAGTCCGGGACAGGGTCCCACCGGGGAGCTGTTTTTT	CASSPGQGPTGELFF
TRBV29-1	TRBJ2-1	NA	TRBD2	TGCAGCGGCGGGGGGACTAGCGGAATGAATGAGCAGTTCTTC	CSGGGTSGMNEQFF
TRBV29-1	TRBJ2-2	few	NA	TGCAGCGGGAAGGGACAAACCACCGGGGAGCTGTTTTTT	CSGKGQTTGELFF
TRBV5-1	TRBJ2-1	NA	TRBD2	TGCGCCAGCAGCTTGGCCCTAGCGGGAATCTTTGACAATGAGCAGTTCTTC	CASSLALAGIFDNEQFF
TRBV6-1	TRBJ1-5	NA	NA	TGTGCCAGCAGTGAAGCTAGTTACAATCAGCCCCAGCATTTT	CASSEASYNQPQHF
TRBV5-1	TRBJ2-1	few	TRBD1	TGCGCCAGCAGCCCGGACAGGGATTCAGAGTTCTTC	CASSPDRDSEFF
TRBV5-1	TRBJ2-3	NA	TRBD2	TGCGCCAGCAGCCTAGGGACTAGCGGGGGATCAGATACGCAGTATTTT	CASSLGTSGGSDTQYF
TRBV9	TRBJ1-3	NA	NA	TGTGCCAGCAGCGTTACACCTCAGGGGTATGGAAACACCATATATTTT	CASSVTPQGYGNTIYF
TRBV12-5	TRBJ2-7	NA	NA	TGTGCTAGTGCCCCCTCAATGGCCGACTACGAGCAGTACTTC	CASAPSMADYEQYF
TRBV21-1	TRBJ2-6	NA	NA	TGTGCCAGCAGAAGGGTGTCGGCCCCGGCGGGTCTCGGGGCCAACGTCCTGACTTTC	CASRRVSAPAGLGANVLTF
TRBV5-4	TRBJ1-2	NA	NA	TGTGCCAGCAACCCAGATCTAGCGAACTATGGCTACACCTTC	CASNPDLANYGYTF